Following are 16 T cell receptor beta chains from one sample sequenced in a study of T cells in Graves' hyperthyroidism and ophthalmopathy. Researchers took RNA transcripts and amplified the TCR beta CDR3 regions from them. RT-PCR in the first round (using the HTBI primer set) targeted the TCR CDR3. TCRdb itself ran the multiplex PCR reads through MiXCR, one entry per CDR3 protein. The sample contains about 640,000 distinct CDR3 sequences, 20% to 25% of which appear only once. The specimen was blood. The receptors were sampled from a man younger than 45 with Graves' ophthalmopathy.

This clonotype has ten or more counts. The V call is TRBV6-1, the J call TRBJ2-7, with 9 bases fitting TRBD1. This CDR3 has 14 residues. The germline CDR1 and CDR2 sequences are MNHNS and SASEGT. V gave up 6 bases and J gave up 3 bases; unmatched junction bases: 6. CDR3 region: CASSHSGQGYEQYF. The CDR3, as DNA: TGTGCCAGCAGCCACTCGGGACAGGGCTACGAGCAGTACTTC.

The rearrangement uses TRBV19 and TRBJ1-1; 10 bases are shared with TRBD1. V lost 3 bases and J lost 5; bases outside the gene matches: 6. The CDR3 is 15 amino acids. Germline V CDR1 and CDR2: LNHDA, SQIVND (reference sequence). CDR3 sequence reads: CASSMGTGVRTEAFF. The DNA of the CDR3 is TGTGCCAGTAGTATGGGGACAGGGGTGAGGACTGAAGCTTTCTTT.

V and J are TRBV4-1 and TRBJ2-4; no clear D. V was clipped by 2 bases and J by 0 bases, with 20 bases between them. The CDR3 totals 19 residues. Germline V gives CDR1 MGHRA, CDR2 YSYEKL. CDR3: CASSQSGKGSRLAKNIQYF. CDR3 nucleotides: TGCGCCAGCAGCCAATCCGGCAAAGGGTCGCGTTTAGCCAAAAACATTCAGTACTTC.

The chain employs TRBV20-1 and TRBJ2-7, with 11 bases matching TRBD2. The CDR3 has 14 residues. Germline-derived CDR1 and CDR2 are DFQATT and SNEGSKA (reference sequence). After removal of 4 bases from V and 2 bases from J, the junction contained 4 bases not matched to a gene. In DNA form, the CDR3 reads TGCAGTGCTATTGGGACTAGCGGTACCTACGAGCAGTACTTC. Its translation is CSAIGTSGTYEQYF.

This sequence joins TRBV28 and TRBJ1-6, with D tentatively TRBD1 (5 bases). The CDR3 sequence is 15 residues long. The V gene lost 3 bases and the J gene lost 10 bases, with 16 bases spanning the gap. Looked up from germline, CDR1 is MDHEN and CDR2 is SYDVKM. CDR3: CASSLAPGPGSPLHF. CDR3 coding DNA: TGTGCCAGCAGTTTGGCCCCGGGGCCTGGGTCACCCCTCCACTTT.

This clonotype showed up just a few times. The rearrangement links TRBV6-5 to TRBJ1-6; a weak D match, TRBD1 (6 bases). The germline V and J ends were trimmed by 0 bases and 7 bases, with 10 bases remaining between them. Germline V lookup: CDR1 MNHEY, CDR2 SVGAGI. The CDR3 runs 15 residues. CDR3 region: CASSYSKDRNSPLHF. As DNA, the CDR3 is TGTGCCAGCAGTTACTCGAAGGACAGAAATTCACCCCTCCACTTT.

The genes are TRBV3-1 and TRBJ2-2; possible D gene TRBD2, 6 bases. Germline V lookup: CDR1 LGHDT, CDR2 YNNKEL (reference sequence). Trimming cost V 7 bases and J 5 bases, with 17 bases left between them. The CDR3 covers 15 residues. CDR3 nucleotides: TGTGCCAGCACCCCGTCCTGGGGGGTTACCGGGGAGCTGTTTTTT. Its protein product is CASTPSWGVTGELFF. The variable domain in full, with the rest retrieved from reference TRBV3-1 and TRBJ2-2, is DTAVSQTPKYLVTQMGNDKSIKCEQNLGHDTMYWYKQDSKKFLKIMFSYNNKELIINETVPNRFSPKSPDKAHLNLHINSLELGDSAVYFCASTPSWGVTGELFFGEGSRLTVL.

This clonotype appeared once. V is TRBV28 and J is TRBJ2-7, with TRBD1 as a possible D gene (5 bases). Germline CDR1 reads MDHEN; CDR2 reads SYDVKM. V was pared by 2 bases and J by 0 bases, with 11 bases between. The length of the CDR3 is 15 residues. The CDR3 loop is CASSLRVDSSYEQYF. CDR3 in DNA: TGTGCCAGCAGTTTAAGGGTCGACAGCTCCTACGAGCAGTACTTC.

This chain connects TRBV28 to TRBJ1-2; D ambiguous. The CDR3 runs 15 residues. V was clipped by 7 bases and J by 4 bases, with 19 bases between them. Germline V gives CDR1 MDHEN, CDR2 SYDVKM. The CDR3 sequence is CASTLIRPAGYGYTF. The DNA for the CDR3 is TGTGCCAGCACCCTAATCAGGCCGGCAGGCTATGGCTACACCTTC.

This clonotype was counted a few times. This sequence joins TRBV11-2 and TRBJ2-5, with 7 positions matching TRBD1. This CDR3 comprises 16 residues. Germline V lookup: CDR1 SGHAT, CDR2 FQNNGV. The V gene end was trimmed by 1 base and the J gene end by 4 bases; junction bases not matched to a gene: 9. The CDR3 nucleotides read TGTGCCAGCAGCTTAGGTAGCAGGGGGTTTATAGAGACCCAGTACTTC. Its protein product is CASSLGSRGFIETQYF.

Turning to this clonotype: A much larger clone differs from this one at a single base, so this may be a read error. The chain couples TRBV5-6 to TRBJ2-5; tentatively, D is TRBD1 (6 bases). Trimming shortened V by 1 base and J by 7 bases, and 17 bases separated the two germline ends. The CDR3 runs to 15 residues. Germline V CDR1 and CDR2: SGHDT, YYEEEE. DNA of the CDR3: TGTGCCAGCAGCTTGAGGGCAGGGGCAAAAGGGACCCAGTACTTC. It translates to CASSLRAGAKGTQYF.

Ten or more counts support this clonotype. The V gene is TRBV7-2, the J gene TRBJ2-7; no clear D. This CDR3 comprises 12 residues. The ends were cut back, 4 bases at V and 2 bases at J, with 6 bases in the middle. Per germline, CDR1 SGHTA and CDR2 FQGNSA. CDR3 residues: CASSSDPYEQYF. The CDR3 coding sequence is TGTGCCAGCAGCTCAGACCCCTACGAGCAGTACTTC. Combining the CDR3 with reference TRBV7-2 and TRBJ2-7 gives the whole variable domain GAGVSQSPSNKVTEKGKDVELRCDPISGHTALYWYRQSLGQGLEFLIYFQGNSAPDKSGLPSDRFSAERTGGSVSTLTIQRTQQEDSAVYLCASSSDPYEQYFGPGTRLTVT.

This clonotype showed up many times. This rearrangement joins TRBV2 to TRBJ1-1; possible D gene TRBD1, 6 bases. Trimming cost V 5 bases and J 1 base, with 11 bases left between them. The CDR3 runs 14 residues. The germline CDR1 and CDR2 sequences are SNHLY and FYNNEI. The CDR3 is CASSYRAQNTEAFF. The CDR3 region has the DNA TGTGCCAGCAGTTACAGGGCTCAGAACACTGAAGCTTTCTTT.

This clonotype was found a few times. This rearrangement joins TRBV7-9 to TRBJ2-3, with 7 bases fitting TRBD1. CDR3 size: 16 residues. J lost 4 bases, V lost 3 bases, and 10 bases had no gene match. CDR1 and CDR2 from the germline V gene are SEHNR and FQNEAQ (reference sequence). CDR3 bases: TGTGCCAGCAGCTTGAGACAGGGTCCCCAGGCAGATACGCAGTATTTT. Encoded protein: CASSLRQGPQADTQYF.

The chain employs TRBV15 and TRBJ1-1, with unresolved D. The CDR3 is 13 amino acids. With 0 bases removed from V and 2 bases from J, the gap between germline ends came to 4 bases. CDR1 is LNHNV and CDR2 is YYDKDF in the germline V gene (reference sequence). The CDR3 bases are TGTGCCACCAGCAGAGAGGAAAACACTGAAGCTTTCTTT. It codes for CATSREENTEAFF.

The chain combines TRBV6-1 with TRBJ2-1; 10 bases fit TRBD1. V trimming: 5 bases; J trimming: 6 bases; junction bases outside the gene matches: 16. Germline lookup yields CDR1 MNHNS and CDR2 SASEGT. The CDR3 consists of 18 residues. CDR3 in DNA: TGTGCCAGCAGTTCCACTCGGGGGGACAGGGGTACGACCAATGAGCAGTTCTTC. Its protein is CASSSTRGDRGTTNEQFF.